This T cell receptor (beta chain) was identified in a study of cytomegalovirus exposure and HLA in healthy donors. Overall study findings and caveats: Whilst most TCR sequences proved rare, a subset of public TCRs occurred across many donors.

With 60 Vbeta and 13 Jbeta primers, the PCR was carried out. Measured with immunoSEQ multiplex PCR; TCRdb has only the in-frame clones, and not every one. This sample has 150,000 to 200,000 clones; roughly 82% occur once, and the top ten carry about 1.6%. The CDR3 spans 14 residues. With 5 bases removed from V and 2 bases from J, the gap between germline ends came to 12 bases. Germline CDR1 SGHAT, CDR2 FQNNGV. This clone was observed once. Its antigen is currently unknown. Sample: PBMCs. The TCR was taken from a girl between 5 and 17 years old in good health and CMV-seropositive. The V gene is TRBV11-2, the J gene TRBJ1-2; no reliable D call. The CDR3, as DNA: TGTGCCAGCAGCCGAATCCCAGGAAACTATGGCTACACCTTC. Encoded protein: CASSRIPGNYGYTF.